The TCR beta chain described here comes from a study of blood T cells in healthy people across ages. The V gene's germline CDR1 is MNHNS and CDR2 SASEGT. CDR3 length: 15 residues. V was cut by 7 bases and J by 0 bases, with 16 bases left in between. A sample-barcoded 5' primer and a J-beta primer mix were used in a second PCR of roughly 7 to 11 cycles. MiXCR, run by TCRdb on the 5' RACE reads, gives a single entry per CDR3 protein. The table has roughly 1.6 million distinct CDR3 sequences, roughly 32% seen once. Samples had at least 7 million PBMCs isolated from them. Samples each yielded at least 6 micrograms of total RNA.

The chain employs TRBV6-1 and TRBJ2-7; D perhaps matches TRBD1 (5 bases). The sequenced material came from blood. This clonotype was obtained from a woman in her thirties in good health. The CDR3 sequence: CASMDNYLYSYEQYF. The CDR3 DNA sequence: TGTGCCAGCATGGACAACTACCTATACTCCTACGAGCAGTACTTC.